The 3 T cell receptor beta chains below come from one sample, sequenced in a study of control samples from healthy donors and cancer patients (TCRdb year 2020). The library was built by means of the immunoSEQ multiplex PCR assay. Drawn from immuneACCESS, this table holds only the in-frame rearrangements with V and J called that TCRdb kept. Clones are partly lost; checked studies trace under half to an unresolved V gene and leave the rest unexplained. The sample has approximately 94,000 clones on record, about 88% of them singletons. Roughly 1.2% of the sample goes to the ten largest clones. Sequenced: blood. The receptors derive from a woman in her 50s in good health.

This clone came up a few times. The chain is built from TRBV18 and TRBJ2-7, with D possibly TRBD2 on 5 matching bases. The CDR3 extends over 12 amino acids. Germline V gives CDR1 KGHSH, CDR2 LQKENI. Trimming stripped 3 bases from V and 5 bases from J, with 8 bases between. This chain's CDR3 is CASSPPGDEQYF. CDR3 nucleotides: TGTGCCAGCTCACCTCCCGGGGACGAGCAGTACTTC.

This clone was seen more than once but under ten times. The chain combines TRBV29-1 with TRBJ1-4, with 8 bases lining up with TRBD1. With 3 bases clipped from V and 2 bases from J, the junction kept 2 bases outside the gene matches. This CDR3 contains 14 residues. The germline V gene encodes CDR1 SQVTM and CDR2 ANQGSEA. Written as DNA, the CDR3 is TGCAGCGTTGACCGGACAGGGACTAATGAAAAACTGTTTTTT. Protein sequence: CSVDRTGTNEKLFF.

This rearrangement joins TRBV6-2 or TRBV6-3 to TRBJ2-2; TRBD1 matches 9 bases. The CDR3 loop spans 17 amino acids. Germline loops: CDR1 MNHEY, CDR2 SVGEGT. V was clipped by 5 bases and J by 6 bases; unmatched bases: 13. The CDR3 reads CASSDTPGTGYPGELFF. The CDR3 DNA reads as TGTGCCAGCAGTGACACACCCGGGACAGGGTATCCCGGGGAGCTGTTTTTT.